The rows below give T cell receptor beta chains drawn from one sample of a study of cytomegalovirus exposure and HLA in healthy donors. The data were produced by immunoSEQ multiplex PCR, yet TCRdb's version contains in-frame clones alone and is incomplete. Of 90,000 to 100,000 clones detected, 82% appear once; the ten largest clones hold under 4%. The specimen was PBMCs. The receptors stem from a man aged 50-59 years in good health and CMV-seronegative. CDR3s include the opening cysteine and the closing phenylalanine or tryptophan. Each record gives: V gene, D gene, J gene, CDR3 length, clone size, CDR3 DNA, CDR3 protein. D genes are given only for firm matches. For some rows the clone size is stated as once, few or many, or as a class when expanded; others skip it.

>TRBV7-2|TRBD2|TRBJ2-7|14|-
TGTGCCAGCAGGGCACTAGCGGACTCCTACGAGCAGTACTTC
CASRALADSYEQYF
>TRBV6-1|TRBD1|TRBJ1-2|15|-
TGTGCCAGCAGTCCGACTTACAGGGGGCAGGGCGGCTACACCTTC
CASSPTYRGQGGYTF
>TRBV11-1|-|TRBJ2-5|15|-
TGTGCCAGCAGCCCGGGCGGGCTGGACCAAGAGACCCAGTACTTC
CASSPGGLDQETQYF
>TRBV7-9|TRBD1|TRBJ2-7|14|-
TGTGCCAGCAAAGGACCTGGGACAGGGGTCGAGCAGTACTTC
CASKGPGTGVEQYF
>TRBV4-3|TRBD1|TRBJ1-5|15|few
TGCGCCAGCAGCCTTAGACAGGGTAGCAATCAGCCCCAGCATTTT
CASSLRQGSNQPQHF
>TRBV28|TRBD1|TRBJ2-1|14|-
TGTGCCAGCAGCGGGACAGATGCCTACAATGAGCAGTTCTTC
CASSGTDAYNEQFF
>TRBV5-1|TRBD1|TRBJ1-4|16|-
TGCGCCAGCAGCTTGGCCCGACAGGGTACTAATGAAAAACTGTTTTTT
CASSLARQGTNEKLFF
>TRBV15|-|TRBJ2-3|16|-
TGTGCCACCAGCAGATCCATAGCGGAACGCACAGATACGCAGTATTTT
CATSRSIAERTDTQYF
>TRBV11-1|TRBD2|TRBJ2-7|18|-
TGTGCCAGCAGCTTAACTAGCGGGAGGGACGCGCTATCCTACGAGCAGTACTTC
CASSLTSGRDALSYEQYF
>TRBV9|TRBD1|TRBJ2-3|15|few
TGTGCCAGCGGCCGGGACAGGGGAGCCCCAGATACGCAGTATTTT
CASGRDRGAPDTQYF
>TRBV7-8|TRBD1|TRBJ1-2|17|-
TGTGCCAGCAGCCCTTTCCAAAACAGGGGATTAGACTATGGCTACACCTTC
CASSPFQNRGLDYGYTF
>TRBV4-3|TRBD2|TRBJ2-3|17|-
TGCGCCAGCAGCCAAGATTTGGCGGCTAGCGGGGGGGATACGCAGTATTTT
CASSQDLAASGGDTQYF
>TRBV6-1|TRBD1|TRBJ2-1|15|few
TGTGCCAGCAGGGTCACAGGGGGACCTTACAATGAGCAGTTCTTC
CASRVTGGPYNEQFF
>TRBV7-6|-|TRBJ2-5|14|-
TGTGCCAGCAGCTTAGCCCCCAGGGGAGAGACCCAGTACTTC
CASSLAPRGETQYF
>TRBV28|TRBD2|TRBJ2-1|11|few
TGTGCCAGCAGCTTCGGGACTAGCAGGTTCTTC
CASSFGTSRFF
>TRBV6-1|TRBD2|TRBJ2-1|12|-
TGTGCCAGCAGTGAAATGGGGGGGGAGCAGTTCTTC
CASSEMGGEQFF
>TRBV7-8|-|TRBJ1-1|13|-
TGTGCCAGCAGCTCAAATACGGACACTGAAGCTTTCTTT
CASSSNTDTEAFF
>TRBV15|-|TRBJ1-1|12|few
TGTGGGGTGGGGGCTAAGAGGGCTGAAGCTTTCTTT
CGVGAKRAEAFF
>TRBV25-1|-|TRBJ2-7|12|few
TGTGCCAGCAGTGAATCAGGGTGGGAGCAGTACTTC
CASSESGWEQYF
>TRBV5-1|-|TRBJ2-7|12|-
TGCGCCAGCAGCTTAGGGAGGAACGAGCAGTACTTC
CASSLGRNEQYF
>TRBV4-3|-|TRBJ2-7|16|-
TGCGCCAGCAGCCAAGACGGGGGGCCAGGGACCTACGAGCAGTACTTC
CASSQDGGPGTYEQYF
>TRBV9|-|TRBJ1-3|15|-
TGTGCCAGCAGCGTAGGAGGGACATCAGGAAACACCATATATTTT
CASSVGGTSGNTIYF
>TRBV7-9|TRBD1|TRBJ1-2|17|-
TGTGCCAGCAGCTCACCAAATTGGGCAGGGGGCGAGGGTGGCTACACCTTC
CASSSPNWAGGEGGYTF
>TRBV6-5|-|TRBJ2-2|14|-
TGTGCCAGCAGTTTCCTCGACGGGGACGGGGAGCTGTTTTTT
CASSFLDGDGELFF
>TRBV5-1|TRBD1|TRBJ2-7|15|few
TGCGCCAGCAAGAACACAGGGGGCGCCTCCTACGAGCAGTACTTC
CASKNTGGASYEQYF
>TRBV6-6|TRBD2|TRBJ2-1|15|-
TGTGCCAGCACCCCTTACGGGAGGGCCTACAATGAGCAGTTCTTC
CASTPYGRAYNEQFF
>TRBV10-3|TRBD2|TRBJ2-1|17|-
TGTGCCATCAGTGAGCCCGTGGGCGGGAGCTCCTACAATGAGCAGTTCTTC
CAISEPVGGSSYNEQFF
>TRBV5-6|TRBD1|TRBJ2-7|16|-
TGTGCCAGCAGCGTCACCTACAGGGGGCGCATCTACGAGCAGTACTTC
CASSVTYRGRIYEQYF
>TRBV19|TRBD2|TRBJ2-2|15|once
TGTGCCAGTAGTACCACTAGCGGGAGCACCGGGGAGCTGTTTTTT
CASSTTSGSTGELFF
>TRBV7-2|-|TRBJ1-3|17|few
TGTGCCAGCAGCCCTGGTGGGGCTCATATATCTGGAAACACCATATATTTT
CASSPGGAHISGNTIYF
>TRBV19|TRBD1|TRBJ2-7|15|-
TGTGCCAAAAAAACTAAAGGACAGGGATCTTACGAGCAGTACTTC
CAKKTKGQGSYEQYF